Below, 23 T cell receptor beta chains from the same sample are listed, as sequenced in a study of cytomegalovirus exposure and HLA in healthy donors. 60 Vbeta and 13 Jbeta primers were used in PCR. Profiling relied on immunoSEQ multiplex PCR, and the TCRdb table lists in-frame clones only, not all of them. The repertoire holds around 180,000 clones, about 85% seen once, with 1.6% in the top ten. The source material was PBMCs. The receptor set was obtained from a woman aged 45-65 years in good health and CMV-seronegative.

CDR3 in DNA: TGTGCCAGTAGTAAGGGGAACGAGCAGTACTTC. Its protein product is CASSKGNEQYF. The chain links TRBV19 to TRBJ2-7; D is perhaps TRBD1 (5 bases). Trimming took off 4 bases at V and 5 bases at J, with 6 bases between the two ends. Germline CDR1 reads LNHDA; CDR2 reads SQIVND (reference sequence). This CDR3 is built from 11 residues.

J is TRBJ2-1 and V is TRBV19, with D unclear. The germline V and J ends were trimmed by 0 bases and 11 bases, with 14 bases remaining between them. This CDR3 comprises 14 residues. Germline CDR1 is LNHDA and CDR2 is SQIVND (reference sequence). The CDR3 here is CASSIDPQITQQFF. The CDR3 nucleotides are TGTGCCAGTAGTATAGATCCTCAGATTACACAGCAGTTCTTC.

This clone was detected only once. The genes are TRBV4-1 and TRBJ1-6; 9 nucleotides line up with TRBD1. Germline loops: CDR1 MGHRA, CDR2 YSYEKL. J was trimmed by 5 bases and V by 6 bases; bases with no gene match: 5. This CDR3 has 15 residues. CDR3 nucleotides: TGCGCCAGCAGTACAGGGGGCGTTAATAATTCACCCCTCCACTTT. Translating gives CASSTGGVNNSPLHF.

This chain uses TRBV19 with TRBJ2-7; D possibly corresponds to TRBD1 (5 bases). Germline assignment: CDR1 LNHDA and CDR2 SQIVND (reference sequence). The CDR3 consists of 14 residues. V was clipped by 3 bases and J by 0 bases, with 9 bases between them. The CDR3 spells CASSIDSSSYEQYF. CDR3 nucleotides: TGTGCCAGTAGTATTGACAGCAGCTCCTACGAGCAGTACTTC. The full variable domain, with the rest looked up from reference TRBV19 and TRBJ2-7, is DGGITQSPKYLFRKEGQNVTLSCEQNLNHDAMYWYRQDPGQGLRLIYYSQIVNDFQKGDIAEGYSVSREKKESFPLTVTSAQKNPTAFYLCASSIDSSSYEQYFGPGTRLTVT.

The chain uses TRBV9 and TRBJ1-3, with 7 bases lining up with TRBD1. After removal of 4 bases from V and 4 bases from J, the junction contained 8 bases not matched to a gene. Germline CDR1 is SGDLS and CDR2 is YYNGEE. The CDR3 has 15 amino acids. CDR3 in DNA: TGTGCCAGCAGCCCCCGACAGGGAGCAGGAAACACCATATATTTT. Its protein product is CASSPRQGAGNTIYF.

This chain links TRBV25-1 with TRBJ2-3; 9 bases fit TRBD2. From germline, CDR1 is MGHDK and CDR2 SYGVNS. V was clipped by 4 bases and J by 0 bases; unmatched bases: 8. The CDR3 extends over 17 amino acids. CDR3 sequence (DNA): TGTGCCAGCAGTGTAGGGTCGGCGGGGGGGAGCACAGATACGCAGTATTTT. Translating it yields CASSVGSAGGSTDTQYF.

The chain combines TRBV19 with TRBJ1-2; tentatively, D is TRBD1 (6 bases). CDR3 length equals 11 residues. The germline gives CDR1 LNHDA, CDR2 SQIVND (reference sequence). V lost 8 bases, J lost 8 bases, and 12 bases lay in between. The CDR3 region has the DNA TGTGCCAGTCGGGACAACTGGGGCTACACCTTC. This codes for CASRDNWGYTF.

J is TRBJ2-7 and V is TRBV5-4; TRBD1 matches at 7 bases. Looked up from germline, CDR1 is SGHNT and CDR2 is YYREEE (reference sequence). Trimming took 4 bases from V and 0 from J; bases not matched to a gene: 7. The CDR3 totals 15 residues. In DNA, the CDR3 is TGTGCCAGCAGCGGTGGGACAGCGAACTCCTACGAGCAGTACTTC. Translation: CASSGGTANSYEQYF.

The chain has TRBV30 and TRBJ2-2, with 8 bases aligning to TRBD2. Germline V gene data show CDR1 as GTSNPN and CDR2 as SVGIG (reference sequence). This CDR3 region has 18 residues. The V gene end was trimmed by 0 bases and the J gene end by 3 bases; junction bases not matched to a gene: 12. In DNA form, the CDR3 reads TGTGCCTGGAGTGTATCACGACCCGCGACTAGCGACACCGGGGAGCTGTTTTTT. Its protein product is CAWSVSRPATSDTGELFF.

This clone was counted between two and nine times. V usage is TRBV2 and J usage is TRBJ2-7; D unclear. V was trimmed by 4 bases and J by 2 bases, leaving 3 bases between them. CDR3 size: 11 residues. Germline V CDR1 and CDR2: SNHLY, FYNNEI. The CDR3 is CASSVTYEQYF. CDR3 DNA: TGTGCCAGCAGTGTTACCTACGAGCAGTACTTC.

The chain is built from TRBV5-8 and TRBJ1-1; weak D call: TRBD1 (6 bases). Germline CDR1 and CDR2: SGHTS and YDEGEE. The CDR3 contains 15 residues. V was trimmed by 3 bases and J by 0 bases, leaving 12 bases between them. The CDR3 here is CASSSRQDLNTEAFF. Here the CDR3 DNA reads TGTGCCAGCAGCTCCAGACAGGATTTGAACACTGAAGCTTTCTTT.

The CDR3 spells CASSDRGQGERGYTF. In DNA form, the CDR3 reads TGTGCCAGCAGTGACCGTGGACAGGGGGAAAGGGGCTACACCTTC. The chain uses TRBV6-1 and TRBJ1-2; 10 bases are a match to TRBD1. The CDR3 covers 15 residues. The germline CDR1 and CDR2 sequences are MNHNS and SASEGT. The V segment lost 3 bases and the J segment 8 bases; nucleotides outside the gene matches: 9.

The rearrangement joins TRBV27 to TRBJ2-1; 8 bases are shared with TRBD1. Germline CDR1 reads MNHEY; CDR2 reads SMNVEV (reference sequence). V was pared by 6 bases and J by 7 bases, with 8 bases of the junction left unmatched. The length of the CDR3 is 14 residues. This CDR3 reads CASSHFRQGNEQFF. The CDR3 DNA is TGTGCCAGCAGCCATTTTCGACAGGGGAATGAGCAGTTCTTC.

V is TRBV2 and J is TRBJ2-7, with TRBD2 as a possible D gene (6 bases). Germline CDR1 is SNHLY and CDR2 is FYNNEI. V lost 7 bases, J lost 5 bases, and 12 bases lay in between. This CDR3 is 12 amino acids long. DNA of the CDR3: TGTGCCAGCACGAGGCGGGGCGACGAGCAGTACTTC. It specifies CASTRRGDEQYF.

V and J are TRBV18 and TRBJ2-4; a weak D match, TRBD1 (5 bases). V lost 3 bases and J 3 bases, leaving 9 bases between the germline ends. CDR1 and CDR2 (germline): KGHSH, LQKENI. CDR3 length: 14 residues. The DNA for the CDR3 is TGTGCCAGCTCACCCGTAGGGGACAAAAACATTCAGTACTTC. This codes for CASSPVGDKNIQYF.

The sample holds a few counts of this clone. The V gene is TRBV7-3, the J gene TRBJ2-1, with 9 bases aligning to TRBD2. CDR3 length: 15 residues. J lost 7 bases, V lost 4 bases, and 8 bases had no gene match. Germline V gene sequence: CDR1 SGHTA, CDR2 FQGTGA. CDR3: CASSSFPGLANEQFF. CDR3 DNA: TGTGCCAGCAGCTCCTTTCCGGGACTAGCAAATGAGCAGTTCTTC.

This sequence joins TRBV19 and TRBJ2-5; 8 nucleotides line up with TRBD2. J gave up 3 bases and V 2 bases, and 5 bases lay outside the gene matches. The CDR3 covers 15 residues. Per the germline V gene, CDR1 is LNHDA and CDR2 is SQIVND (reference sequence). The CDR3 here is CASSIRRGDKETQYF. The CDR3 DNA reads as TGTGCCAGTAGTATAAGGCGGGGGGATAAAGAGACCCAGTACTTC.

The chain employs TRBV10-1 and TRBJ1-1; no clear D. Germline V CDR1 and CDR2: WNHNN, SYGVQD (reference sequence). Trimming stripped 4 bases from V and 3 bases from J, with 12 bases between. This CDR3 comprises 14 residues. CDR3 in DNA: TGCGCCAGCAGTGTAGGAGGTAGGGACACTGAAGCTTTCTTT. Its translation: CASSVGGRDTEAFF.

This sequence joins TRBV11-2 and TRBJ2-1; no clear D. The CDR3 covers 11 residues. From germline, CDR1 is SGHAT and CDR2 FQNNGV. V was trimmed by 5 bases and J by 7 bases, leaving 6 bases between them. This chain's CDR3 is CASSAGNEQFF. CDR3 DNA: TGTGCCAGCAGCGCAGGAAATGAGCAGTTCTTC.

This chain links TRBV9 with TRBJ1-3; maybe TRBD1 (5 bases). Germline V gives CDR1 SGDLS, CDR2 YYNGEE. The germline V and J ends were trimmed by 2 bases and 0 bases, with 12 bases remaining between them. The CDR3 has 16 amino acids. CDR3 sequence (DNA): TGTGCCAGCAGCGTGTATGGAGGGGCCTCTGGAAACACCATATATTTT. The encoded protein is CASSVYGGASGNTIYF.

A single count supports this clone. The chain joins TRBV7-2 to TRBJ1-2; 7 nucleotides line up with TRBD1. The CDR3 length is 13 residues. V gave up 3 bases and J gave up 7 bases; unmatched junction bases: 5. Germline V gene data show CDR1 as SGHTA and CDR2 as FQGNSA. CDR3: CASSLRDSRGYTF. CDR3 nucleotides: TGTGCCAGCAGCTTGAGGGACAGTCGTGGCTACACCTTC.

CDR3 region: CASGSTGTASYEQYF. The CDR3 DNA reads as TGTGCCAGCGGATCTACAGGGACAGCTTCCTACGAGCAGTACTTC. The V and J genes are TRBV28 and TRBJ2-7; 7 nucleotides match TRBD1. The trim removed 8 bases at V and 1 base at J, leaving 11 bases unmatched. Germline V gene sequence: CDR1 MDHEN, CDR2 SYDVKM. The CDR3 has 15 residues. The full variable domain, in which reference TRBV28 and TRBJ2-7 provide the parts outside the CDR3, is DVKVTQSSRYLVKRTGEKVFLECVQDMDHENMFWYRQDPGLGLRLIYFSYDVKMKEKGDIPEGYSVSREKKERFSLILESASTNQTSMYLCASGSTGTASYEQYFGPGTRLTVT.

The J gene is TRBJ1-1, the V gene TRBV11-2; D unresolved. The CDR3 spans 15 residues. The ends were cut back, 0 bases at V and 6 bases at J, with 14 bases in the middle. Germline values: CDR1 SGHAT, CDR2 FQNNGV. The DNA for the CDR3 is TGTGCCAGCAGCTTAGATCCCAACGGGGTACCTGAAGCTTTCTTT. Translating gives CASSLDPNGVPEAFF. Supplemented by reference TRBV11-2 and TRBJ1-1, the full variable domain reads EAGVAQSPRYKIIEKRQSVAFWCNPISGHATLYWYQQILGQGPKLLIQFQNNGVVDDSQLPKDRFSAERLKGVDSTLKIQPAKLEDSAVYLCASSLDPNGVPEAFFGQGTRLTVV.